This T cell receptor beta chain came from a study of OX40 agonist ivuxolimab in advanced cancers. The sampling schedule covered blood at baseline, cycle 4 day 1, and cycle 7 day 1. The table came from immunoSEQ multiplex PCR; TCRdb's copy has only in-frame clones and leaves some out. The repertoire holds tens of thousands of clones, approximately 86% seen once, with 14% to 15% in the top ten. The TCR comes from an adult with an advanced solid tumor such as melanoma, head and neck, liver or kidney cancer. Sequencing used CD4+ or CD8+ T cells sorted from blood, obtained in a trial of the OX40 agonist ivuxolimab.

The CDR3 DNA is TGTGCCAGCAGTGAATCCACGGGGATGAACACTGAAGCTTTCTTT. Residues: CASSESTGMNTEAFF. The J gene is TRBJ1-1, the V gene TRBV25-1; D remains unclear. The CDR3 has 15 amino acids. In germline, CDR1 is MGHDK, CDR2 SYGVNS. The V gene lost 1 base and the J gene lost 0 bases, with 9 bases spanning the gap.